This TCR beta chain was obtained from a study of identical twins. Study-wide points: These conclusions were based on statistical analysis (cross-sectional, not following the same donors).

The CDR3 loop spans 18 amino acids. Trimming shortened V by 1 base and J by 9 bases, and 25 bases separated the two germline ends. Germline V gives CDR1 MGHRA, CDR2 YSYEKL. Turning to this clonotype: What it binds is not known.

TCRdb called the 5' RACE reads again in MiXCR, with one record for every CDR3 protein. The sample contains over 600,000 distinct CDR3 sequences, 21% of which appear only once. This sample was also put to use in a study of T cells expressing NK-cell markers. That source notes: The authors derived TCR beta repertoires from sorted CD3+CD56+NKG2C+, CD3+CD56+NKG2C- and CD3+CD56-NKG2C+ T cells.

This chain joins TRBV4-1 and TRBJ1-5; D not resolved. Source material: PBMCs. The receptor was isolated from a woman in her late teens or twenties in good health. CDR3 amino acids: CASSQGRGDGVSVRPQHF. DNA of the CDR3: TGCGCCAGCAGCCAAGGACGAGGAGACGGAGTATCGGTTAGGCCCCAGCATTTT.